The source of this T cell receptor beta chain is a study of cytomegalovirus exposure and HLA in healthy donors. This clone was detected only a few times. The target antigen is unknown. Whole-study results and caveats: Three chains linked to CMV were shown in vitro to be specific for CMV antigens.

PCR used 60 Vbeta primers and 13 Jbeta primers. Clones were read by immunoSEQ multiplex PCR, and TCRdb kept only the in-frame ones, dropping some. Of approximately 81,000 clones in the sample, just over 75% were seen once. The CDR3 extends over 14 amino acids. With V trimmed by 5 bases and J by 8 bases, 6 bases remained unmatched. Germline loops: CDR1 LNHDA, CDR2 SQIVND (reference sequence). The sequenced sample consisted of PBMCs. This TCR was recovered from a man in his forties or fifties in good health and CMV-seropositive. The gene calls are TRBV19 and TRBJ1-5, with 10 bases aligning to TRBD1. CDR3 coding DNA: TGTGCCAGTAGTTGGACAGGGGGTAATGAGCCCCAGCATTTT. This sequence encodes CASSWTGGNEPQHF.